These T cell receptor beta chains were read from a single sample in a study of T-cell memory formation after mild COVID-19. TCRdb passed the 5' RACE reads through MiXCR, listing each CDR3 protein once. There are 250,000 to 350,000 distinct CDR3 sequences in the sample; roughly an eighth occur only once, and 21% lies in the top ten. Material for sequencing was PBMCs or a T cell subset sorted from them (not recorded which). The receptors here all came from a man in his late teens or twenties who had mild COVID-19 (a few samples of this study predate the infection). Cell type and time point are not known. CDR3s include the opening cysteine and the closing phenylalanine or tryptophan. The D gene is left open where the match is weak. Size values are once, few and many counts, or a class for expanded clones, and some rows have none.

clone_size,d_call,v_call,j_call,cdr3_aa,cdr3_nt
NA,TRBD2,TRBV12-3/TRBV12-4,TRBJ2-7,CASRETSGYEQYF,TGTGCCAGCAGGGAGACTAGCGGGTACGAGCAGTACTTC
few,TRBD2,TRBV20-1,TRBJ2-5,CSASPAGVQETQYF,TGCAGTGCTAGCCCAGCGGGGGTCCAAGAGACCCAGTACTTC
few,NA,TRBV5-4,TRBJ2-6,CASSLGQASSGANVLTF,TGTGCCAGCAGCTTGGGACAGGCTAGCTCTGGGGCCAACGTCCTGACTTTC
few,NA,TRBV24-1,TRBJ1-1,CATNVLDWDGDTNTEAFF,TGTGCCACCAATGTTCTTGATTGGGACGGAGATACGAACACTGAAGCTTTCTTT
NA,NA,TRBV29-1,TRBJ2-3,CSVERGTGPDTQYF,TGCAGCGTTGAACGAGGAACGGGGCCAGATACGCAGTATTTT
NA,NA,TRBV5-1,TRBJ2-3,CASSLVVTGLSTDTQYF,TGCGCCAGCAGCTTGGTAGTTACGGGGCTAAGCACAGATACGCAGTATTTT
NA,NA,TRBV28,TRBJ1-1,CASSHRVEAFF,TGTGCCAGCAGTCACAGGGTGGAAGCTTTCTTT
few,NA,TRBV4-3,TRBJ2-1,CASSQVGWNNEQFF,TGCGCCAGCAGCCAAGTAGGCTGGAACAATGAGCAGTTCTTC
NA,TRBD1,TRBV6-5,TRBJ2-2,CASRQGALTGELFF,TGTGCCAGCAGGCAGGGGGCACTCACCGGGGAGCTGTTTTTT
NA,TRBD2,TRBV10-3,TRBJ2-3,CAIRANSGRSTDTQYF,TGTGCCATCAGGGCGAATAGCGGGCGGAGCACAGATACGCAGTATTTT
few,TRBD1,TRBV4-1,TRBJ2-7,CASSPGKTGFVEQYF,TGCGCCAGCAGCCCGGGGAAGACAGGGTTCGTCGAGCAGTACTTC